This T cell receptor beta chain comes out of a study of cytomegalovirus exposure and HLA in healthy donors. This clone was seen a single time. PCR employed 60 Vbeta and 13 Jbeta primers. TCRdb's table, derived via immunoSEQ multiplex PCR, lists solely in-frame clones and lacks some. This sample has around 110,000 clones, with about 70% found just once. The CDR3 runs 15 residues. V dropped 4 bases and J dropped 4 bases, with 17 bases sitting between them. Germline CDR1 SGHTS, CDR2 YDEGEE. The receptor was derived from a woman aged 25 to 39 in good health and CMV-seronegative. The rearrangement uses TRBV5-8 and TRBJ1-2; TRBD1 is a possible D gene (6 bases). Sequenced material: PBMCs. DNA of the CDR3: TGTGCCAGCAGCCTACCGCAGGGGCCGTTCTATGGCTACACCTTC. This encodes CASSLPQGPFYGYTF. Variable domain in full (rest from reference TRBV5-8 and TRBJ1-2): EAGVTQSPTHLIKTRGQQATLRCSPISGHTSVYWYQQALGLGLQFLLWYDEGEERNRGNFPPRFSGRQFPNYSSELNVNALELEDSALYLCASSLPQGPFYGYTFGSGTRLTVV.